This entry describes one T cell receptor beta chain. Its antigen remains unknown. This CDR3 contains 13 residues. Germline CDR1 is SQVTM and CDR2 is ANQGSEA. Trimming took off 4 bases at V and 0 bases at J, with 10 bases between the two ends. This sample is drawn from a study of regulatory T cells in long-lasting Graves disease. About the study: Recently diagnosed Graves' patients had received antithyroid drugs for under 3 months.

Study-wide results and caveats: Persistent Graves' patients showed reduced TCR diversity versus newly diagnosed patients.

The TCR beta library used iRepertoire HTBI primers with Arm-PCR amplification of CDR3. In TCRdb, the multiplex PCR reads were re-called with MiXCR into one record per CDR3 protein. The repertoire consists of roughly 400,000 distinct CDR3 sequences, with about 16% occurring once and the leading ten covering 20% to 25%. Time point described: newly diagnosed GD, antithyroid drugs for less than 3 months. Preparation of the TCR library used RNA extracted from PBMCs. This sample also appeared in a second study, on T cells in Graves' hyperthyroidism and ophthalmopathy. Per that paper: Pregnant or lactating patients were excluded, as were those with uncontrolled infection or other autoimmune disease.

This specimen was peripheral blood mononuclear cells (PBMCs), taken at new diagnosis, from a patient treated with antithyroid drugs. This sequence was found in a woman aged 18-35 years with Graves disease. The gene calls are TRBV29-1 and TRBJ2-7; unclear D gene. The CDR3 bases are TGCAGCGTTGGGCAGCGACTCTCCTACGAGCAGTACTTC. As protein: CSVGQRLSYEQYF.